These T cell receptor beta chains were read from a single sample in a study of OX40 agonist ivuxolimab in advanced cancers. Assay: immunoSEQ multiplex PCR; the TCRdb copy retains only in-frame clones and omits some. The sample gives about 33,000 clones, about 85% of which show up once; less than 4.5% is in the top ten. The source material was CD4+ or CD8+ T cells sorted from blood, sampled in a trial of the OX40 agonist ivuxolimab. These receptors all stem from an adult with an advanced solid tumor such as melanoma, head and neck, liver or kidney cancer. Both conserved end residues are part of each CDR3. A D gene is named only where the DNA matches it firmly. Expanded clones are given a class, and other clones once, few, many or no size at all.

J | D | size | V | CDR3 | DNA
TRBJ2-5 | TRBD2 | . | TRBV5-5 | CASSPLAGKETQYF | TGTGCCAGCAGCCCACTAGCGGGGAAAGAGACCCAGTACTTC
TRBJ2-3 | TRBD2 | . | TRBV10-3 | CAISIVTSGLTDTQYF | TGTGCCATCAGTATTGTCACTAGCGGTCTCACAGATACGCAGTATTTT
TRBJ2-7 | . | few | TRBV19 | CASSRHQLVEEQYF | TGTGCCAGTAGTAGACACCAACTAGTTGAAGAGCAGTACTTC
TRBJ1-2 | TRBD1 | . | TRBV18 | CASSPTGTAFYGYTF | TGTGCCAGCTCACCTACCGGGACAGCGTTCTATGGCTACACCTTC
TRBJ2-5 | . | . | TRBV28 | CASRRWGRQETQYF | TGTGCCAGCAGGCGCTGGGGGCGGCAAGAGACCCAGTACTTC
TRBJ2-2 | . | . | TRBV28 | CATSTGNTGELFF | TGTGCCACCTCGACAGGAAACACCGGGGAGCTGTTTTTT
TRBJ2-7 | TRBD1 | . | TRBV5-1 | CASRSGTGILYEQYF | TGCGCCAGCAGGTCCGGGACAGGGATTTTGTACGAGCAGTACTTC
TRBJ2-3 | TRBD2 | . | TRBV28 | CASSPTIGTSGGPTTDTQYF | TGTGCCAGCAGTCCGACTATTGGGACTAGCGGGGGGCCGACTACAGATACGCAGTATTTT
TRBJ2-2 | TRBD2 | . | TRBV7-7 | CASSLSYVSGVNDSNTGELFF | TGTGCTAGCAGCTTATCCTATGTGAGCGGGGTTAATGACTCGAACACCGGGGAGCTGTTTTTT
TRBJ2-1 | . | . | TRBV18 | CASSPFRRDQYNEQFF | TGTGCCAGCTCACCATTCAGGCGGGACCAGTACAATGAGCAGTTCTTC
TRBJ2-5 | . | . | TRBV5-1 | CASSLVRETKTQYF | TGCGCCAGCAGCTTGGTGAGGGAGACAAAGACCCAGTACTTC
TRBJ1-2 | . | . | TRBV27 | CASSSRGGALGYGYTF | TGTGCCAGCAGTTCTCGAGGTGGGGCGCTCGGCTATGGCTACACCTTC
TRBJ2-1 | TRBD2 | . | TRBV7-2 | CASSLLAGGNEQFF | TGTGCCAGCAGCTTACTAGCGGGAGGTAATGAGCAGTTCTTC
TRBJ2-5 | . | . | TRBV19 | CASSIRLVGLETQYF | TGTGCCAGTAGTATTCGCTTGGTAGGGTTGGAGACCCAGTACTTC
TRBJ2-5 | . | . | TRBV7-2 | CASSLNSGQTRETQYF | TGTGCCAGCAGCTTAAACAGCGGCCAGACTAGAGAGACCCAGTACTTC
TRBJ2-3 | TRBD1 | . | TRBV4-2 | CASSQGDRGKDTQYF | TGTGCCAGCAGCCAAGGGGACAGGGGTAAAGATACGCAGTATTTT
TRBJ2-7 | TRBD2 | . | TRBV7-6 | CASSLAGSGGLYEQYF | TGTGCCAGCAGCTTAGCTGGTAGCGGGGGACTCTACGAGCAGTACTTC
TRBJ2-7 | TRBD2 | . | TRBV7-9 | CASSQRLAGVGSYEQYF | TGTGCCAGCAGCCAAAGACTAGCGGGAGTTGGTTCCTACGAGCAGTACTTC
TRBJ1-2 | . | . | TRBV6-5 | CASSYQGLFGGYTF | TGTGCCAGCAGTTACCAGGGACTATTTGGAGGCTACACCTTC
TRBJ2-5 | . | . | TRBV19 | CASSRGGRGQETQYF | TGTGCCAGTAGCAGAGGGGGAAGAGGGCAAGAGACCCAGTACTTC
TRBJ2-1 | . | . | TRBV15 | CATSREIPTLGGPWDNEQFF | TGTGCCACCAGCAGAGAGATTCCTACCTTAGGCGGGCCATGGGACAATGAGCAGTTCTTC
TRBJ2-1 | TRBD2 | . | TRBV7-2 | CASSPSGLALTGEQFF | TGTGCCAGCAGCCCATCCGGACTAGCCCTCACCGGTGAGCAGTTCTTC
TRBJ1-2 | . | . | TRBV28 | CASRKLTGGYTF | TGTGCCAGCAGGAAGCTGACAGGTGGCTACACCTTC
TRBJ2-3 | . | . | TRBV2 | CASSSGSVFSDTQYF | TGTGCCAGCAGCAGTGGGTCAGTTTTCTCAGATACGCAGTATTTT
TRBJ1-3 | TRBD1 | . | TRBV9 | CASSGGGGQSKGSGNTIYF | TGTGCCAGCAGCGGAGGGGGGGGACAGTCTAAGGGTTCCGGAAACACCATATATTTT
TRBJ2-2 | . | few | TRBV5-6 | CASSLLWDGRKNTGELFF | TGTGCCAGCAGCTTGTTATGGGACGGCCGAAAGAACACCGGGGAGCTGTTTTTT
TRBJ2-7 | . | . | TRBV11-2 | CASSPMRTSGGEQYF | TGTGCCAGCAGCCCCATGCGGACCTCCGGCGGGGAGCAGTACTTC
TRBJ2-2 | . | . | TRBV14 | CASSQDRRRQDGPGELFF | TGTGCCAGCAGCCAAGATAGAAGGAGACAGGATGGACCCGGGGAGCTGTTTTTT
TRBJ2-2 | . | . | TRBV4-1 | CASSQERLWGVNTGELFF | TGCGCCAGCAGCCAAGAGAGGCTATGGGGGGTGAACACCGGGGAGCTGTTTTTT
TRBJ2-5 | . | . | TRBV5-1 | CASSPTPVQETQYF | TGCGCCAGCAGCCCGACCCCGGTCCAAGAGACCCAGTACTTC
TRBJ1-1 | . | . | TRBV7-2 | CASSFGQNKNTEAFF | TGTGCCAGCAGCTTTGGACAGAACAAGAACACTGAAGCTTTCTTT